This TCR beta chain was recorded in a study of shared clonotypes between healthy human individuals. Assay: immunoSEQ multiplex PCR; the TCRdb copy retains only in-frame clones and omits some. Of some 800,000 clones listed, 80% to 95% were seen once; the top ten hold 24%. CD45RO-negative, CCR7-positively selected cells formed the naive CD8 fraction, excluding terminally differentiated effector memory CD45RA+ cells. Only Caucasian adults living in Nashville, Tennessee made up the donor group. Germline V CDR1 and CDR2: LNHDA, SQIVND (reference sequence). The CDR3 extends over 15 amino acids. Between the trimmed V and J ends, which lost 5 bases and 0 bases, there was a span of 11 bases.

Sequencing was done on a sample of naive CD8+ T cells sorted from blood. This TCR derives from a young man in good health. The genes are TRBV19 and TRBJ1-5; the D gene is possibly TRBD1 (5 bases). CDR3 sequence (DNA): TGTGCCAGTAGTTTGTCGGGGGATAGCAATCAGCCCCAGCATTTT. Amino acid sequence: CASSLSGDSNQPQHF.